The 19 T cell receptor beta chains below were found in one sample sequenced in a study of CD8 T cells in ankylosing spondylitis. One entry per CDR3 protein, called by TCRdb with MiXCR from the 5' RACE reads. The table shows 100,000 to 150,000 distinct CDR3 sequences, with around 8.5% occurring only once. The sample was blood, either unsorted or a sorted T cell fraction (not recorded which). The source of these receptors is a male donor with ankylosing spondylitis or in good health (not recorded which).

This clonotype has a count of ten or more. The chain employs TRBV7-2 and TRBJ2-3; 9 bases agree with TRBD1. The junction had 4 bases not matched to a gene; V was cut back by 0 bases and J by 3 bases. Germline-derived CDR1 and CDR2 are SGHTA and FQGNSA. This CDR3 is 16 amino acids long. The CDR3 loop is CASSLAVQGATDTQYF. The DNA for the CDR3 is TGTGCCAGCAGCTTAGCCGTACAGGGGGCAACAGATACGCAGTATTTT.

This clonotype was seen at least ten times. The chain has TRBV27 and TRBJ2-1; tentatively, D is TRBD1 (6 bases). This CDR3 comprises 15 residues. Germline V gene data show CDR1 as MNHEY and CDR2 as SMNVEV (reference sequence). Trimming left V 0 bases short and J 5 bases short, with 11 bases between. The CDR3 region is CASSLSRTDHNEQFF. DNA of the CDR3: TGTGCCAGCAGTTTATCCCGGACAGACCACAATGAGCAGTTCTTC.

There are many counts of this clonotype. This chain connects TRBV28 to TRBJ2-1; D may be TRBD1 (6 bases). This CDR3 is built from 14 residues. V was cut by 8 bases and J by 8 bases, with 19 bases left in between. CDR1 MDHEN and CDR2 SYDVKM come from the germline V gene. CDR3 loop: CASFFGTRVHEQFF. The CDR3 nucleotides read TGTGCCAGCTTCTTCGGGACAAGGGTCCATGAGCAGTTCTTC.

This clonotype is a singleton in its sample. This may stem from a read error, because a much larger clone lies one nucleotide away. The CDR3, as DNA: TGCGCCAGCAGCTCTGGACAGGGTCCCGAAAAACTGTTTTTT. Protein sequence: CASSSGQGPEKLFF. V usage is TRBV4-3 and J usage is TRBJ1-4; TRBD1 agrees at 8 bases. V gave up 5 bases and J gave up 8 bases; unmatched junction bases: 7. Germline CDR1 and CDR2: LGHNA and YSLEER. CDR3 length: 14 residues.

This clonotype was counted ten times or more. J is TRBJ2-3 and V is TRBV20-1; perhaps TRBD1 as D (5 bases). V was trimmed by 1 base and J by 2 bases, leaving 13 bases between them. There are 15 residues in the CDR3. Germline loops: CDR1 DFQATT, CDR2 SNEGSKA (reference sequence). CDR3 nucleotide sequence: TGCAGTGCTAGAGGAGCAGGGTATCCCACAGATACGCAGTATTTT. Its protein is CSARGAGYPTDTQYF.

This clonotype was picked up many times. The CDR3: CASSAPGGHEQYF. The CDR3 coding sequence is TGTGCCAGCAGTGCACCCGGGGGCCACGAGCAGTACTTC. This chain links TRBV28 with TRBJ2-7, with D possibly called TRBD1 or TRBD2 (6 bases each). The CDR3 is 13 amino acids. Trimming stripped 5 bases from V and 5 bases from J, with 13 bases between. Germline V gives CDR1 MDHEN, CDR2 SYDVKM.

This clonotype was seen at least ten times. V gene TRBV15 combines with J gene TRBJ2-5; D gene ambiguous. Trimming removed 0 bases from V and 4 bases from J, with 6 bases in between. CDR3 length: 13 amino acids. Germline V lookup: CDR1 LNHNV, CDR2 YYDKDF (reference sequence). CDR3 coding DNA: TGTGCCACCAGCAGAGATTGGGGAGAGACCCAGTACTTC. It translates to CATSRDWGETQYF.

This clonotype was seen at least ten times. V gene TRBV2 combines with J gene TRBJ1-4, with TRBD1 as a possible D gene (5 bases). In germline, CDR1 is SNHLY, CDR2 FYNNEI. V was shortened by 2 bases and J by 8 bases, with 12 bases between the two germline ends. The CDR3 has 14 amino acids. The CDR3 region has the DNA TGTGCCAGCAGTGAAACAGGAATTTTCGAAAAACTGTTTTTT. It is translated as CASSETGIFEKLFF. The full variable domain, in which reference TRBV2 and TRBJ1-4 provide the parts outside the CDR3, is EPEVTQTPSHQVTQMGQEVILRCVPISNHLYFYWYRQILGQKVEFLVSFYNNEISEKSEIFDDQFSVERPDGSNFTLKIRSTKLEDSAMYFCASSETGIFEKLFFGSGTQLSVL.

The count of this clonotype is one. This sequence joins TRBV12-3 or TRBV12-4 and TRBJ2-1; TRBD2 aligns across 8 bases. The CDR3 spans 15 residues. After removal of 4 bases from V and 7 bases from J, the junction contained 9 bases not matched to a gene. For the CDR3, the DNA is TGTGCCAGCAGTTCCATCGTGGTAGCGGGAAATGAGCAGTTCTTC. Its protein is CASSSIVVAGNEQFF.

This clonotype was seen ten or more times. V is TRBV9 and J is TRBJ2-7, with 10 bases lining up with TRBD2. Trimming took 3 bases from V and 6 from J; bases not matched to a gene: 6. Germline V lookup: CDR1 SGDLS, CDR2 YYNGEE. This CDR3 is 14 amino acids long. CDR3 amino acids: CASSAGTSDREQYF. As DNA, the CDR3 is TGTGCCAGCAGCGCCGGGACTAGCGATCGCGAGCAGTACTTC.

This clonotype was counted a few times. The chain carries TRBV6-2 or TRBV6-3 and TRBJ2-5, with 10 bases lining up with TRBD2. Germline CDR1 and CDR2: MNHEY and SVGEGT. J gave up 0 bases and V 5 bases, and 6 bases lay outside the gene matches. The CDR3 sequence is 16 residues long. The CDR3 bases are TGTGCCAGCAGTCGTGGACTAGCGGACTACCAAGAGACCCAGTACTTC. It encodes CASSRGLADYQETQYF.

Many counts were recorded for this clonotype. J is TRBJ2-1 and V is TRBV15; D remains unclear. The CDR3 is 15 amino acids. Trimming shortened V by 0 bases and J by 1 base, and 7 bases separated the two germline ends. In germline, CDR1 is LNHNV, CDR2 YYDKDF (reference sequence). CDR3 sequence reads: CATSREASSYNEQFF. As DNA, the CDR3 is TGTGCCACCAGCAGAGAAGCGTCTTCCTACAATGAGCAGTTCTTC. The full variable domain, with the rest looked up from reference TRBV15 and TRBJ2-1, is DAMVIQNPRYQVTQFGKPVTLSCSQTLNHNVMYWYQQKSSQAPKLLFHYYDKDFNNEADTPDNFQSRRPNTSFCFLDIRSPGLGDTAMYLCATSREASSYNEQFFGPGTRLTVL.

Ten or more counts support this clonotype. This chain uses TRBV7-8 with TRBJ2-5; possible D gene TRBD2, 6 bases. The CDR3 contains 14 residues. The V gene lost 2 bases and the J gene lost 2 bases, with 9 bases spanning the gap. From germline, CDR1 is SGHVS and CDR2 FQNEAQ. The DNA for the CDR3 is TGTGCCAGCAGCTTAAGGAGGGGTCAAGAGACCCAGTACTTC. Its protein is CASSLRRGQETQYF.

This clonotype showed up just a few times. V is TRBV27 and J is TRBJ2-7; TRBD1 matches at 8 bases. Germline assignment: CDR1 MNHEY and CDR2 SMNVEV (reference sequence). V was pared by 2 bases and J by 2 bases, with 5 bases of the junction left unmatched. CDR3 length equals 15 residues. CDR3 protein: CASSLTGTGPYEQYF. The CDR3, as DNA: TGTGCCAGCAGTTTAACAGGGACAGGTCCCTACGAGCAGTACTTC.

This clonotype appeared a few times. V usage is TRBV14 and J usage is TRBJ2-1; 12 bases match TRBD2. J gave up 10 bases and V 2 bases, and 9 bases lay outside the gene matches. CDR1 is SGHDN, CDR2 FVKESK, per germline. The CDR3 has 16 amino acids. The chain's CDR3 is CASSQRRLAGGGEQFF. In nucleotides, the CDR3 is TGTGCCAGCAGCCAACGGAGGCTAGCGGGAGGGGGCGAGCAGTTCTTC.

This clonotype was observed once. The CDR3 is CASSYSGARTEAFF. CDR3 in DNA: TGTGCCAGCAGTTACTCTGGGGCAAGAACTGAAGCTTTCTTT. V is TRBV6-2 or TRBV6-3 and J is TRBJ1-1; TRBD1 is a possible D gene (5 bases). Germline values: CDR1 MNHEY, CDR2 SVGEGT. Trimming removed 0 bases at V and 5 bases at J, with 10 bases between. This CDR3 has 14 residues.

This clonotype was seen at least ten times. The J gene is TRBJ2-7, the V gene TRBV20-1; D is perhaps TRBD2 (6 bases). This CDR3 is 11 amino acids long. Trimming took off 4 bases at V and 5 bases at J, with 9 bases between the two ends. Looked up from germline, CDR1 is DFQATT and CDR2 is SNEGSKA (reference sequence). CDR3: CSAKAGHEQYF. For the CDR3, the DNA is TGCAGTGCTAAGGCGGGGCACGAGCAGTACTTC.

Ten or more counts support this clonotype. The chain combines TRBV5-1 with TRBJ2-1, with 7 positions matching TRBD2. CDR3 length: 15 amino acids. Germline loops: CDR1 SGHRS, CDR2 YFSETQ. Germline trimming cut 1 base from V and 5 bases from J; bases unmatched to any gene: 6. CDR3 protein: CASSLMPSGDNEQFF. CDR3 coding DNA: TGCGCCAGCAGCTTGATGCCTAGCGGTGACAATGAGCAGTTCTTC.

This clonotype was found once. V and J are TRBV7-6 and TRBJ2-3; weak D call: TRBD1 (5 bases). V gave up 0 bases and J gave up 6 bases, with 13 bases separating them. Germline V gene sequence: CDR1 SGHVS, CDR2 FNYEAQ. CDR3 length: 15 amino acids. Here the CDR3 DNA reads TGTGCCAGCAGCTTAGCGCGATCAGGGTTGGATACGCAGTATTTT. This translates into CASSLARSGLDTQYF.